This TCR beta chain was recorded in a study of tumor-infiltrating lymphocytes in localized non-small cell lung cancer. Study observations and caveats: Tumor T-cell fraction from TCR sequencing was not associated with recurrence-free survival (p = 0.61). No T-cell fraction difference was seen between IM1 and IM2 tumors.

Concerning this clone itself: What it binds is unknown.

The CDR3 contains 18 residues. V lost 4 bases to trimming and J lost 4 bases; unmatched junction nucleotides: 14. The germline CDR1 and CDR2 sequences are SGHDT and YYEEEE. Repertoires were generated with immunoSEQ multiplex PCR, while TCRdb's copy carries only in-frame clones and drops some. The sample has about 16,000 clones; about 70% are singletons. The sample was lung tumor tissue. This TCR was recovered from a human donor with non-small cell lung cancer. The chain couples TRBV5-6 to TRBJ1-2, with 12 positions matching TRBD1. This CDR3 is CASSDRTRDRGRSYGYTF. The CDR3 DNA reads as TGTGCCAGCAGCGATCGGACCCGGGACAGGGGGCGCTCCTATGGCTACACCTTC.